These 10 T cell receptor beta chains were all obtained from the same sample, sequenced in a study of T cells in Graves' hyperthyroidism and ophthalmopathy. Amplification of TCR beta CDR3 regions was performed using RNA transcripts as template. Using the HTBI primer set, a first-round RT-PCR was run on the TCR CDR3. Each CDR3 protein is one row after TCRdb ran MiXCR on the multiplex PCR reads. Here the sample spans hundreds of thousands of distinct CDR3 sequences, about 19% being singletons. The specimen sequenced was blood. The receptors derive from a woman in her fifties or sixties with Graves' hyperthyroidism that later progressed to Graves' ophthalmopathy.

The chain has TRBV5-1 and TRBJ1-2; D call uncertain. The CDR3 has 15 amino acids. Trimming took off 3 bases at V and 5 bases at J, with 17 bases between the two ends. Germline V gene lookup returns CDR1 SGHRS and CDR2 YFSETQ. DNA of the CDR3: TGCGCCAGCAGCTCCACCTTAGAGGGTGGGTATGGCTACACCTTC. Residues: CASSSTLEGGYGYTF.

The sample holds a few counts of this clonotype. Its ends do not fully match the called genes, so a read error is possible. The gene calls are TRBV12-3 or TRBV12-4 and TRBJ2-2; a possible D gene is TRBD1 (7 bases). This CDR3 contains 13 residues. The CDR3 nucleotides read TGTGCCAGCCTTGAGGGGGCGGCCGGGGGGCTGTTTTTT. Its protein product is CASLEGAAGGLFF.

This clonotype has more than one count but fewer than ten. CDR3 protein: CASSLASTDYGYTF. CDR3 nucleotides: TGTGCCAGCAGCTTAGCTTCGACGGACTATGGCTACACCTTC. This chain uses TRBV11-1 with TRBJ1-2, with D hard to call. CDR1 SGHAT and CDR2 FQDESV come from the germline V gene (reference sequence). The V and J ends lost 0 bases and 3 bases respectively, with 8 bases between them. This CDR3 comprises 14 residues.

In this sample, this clonotype turned up many times. The chain employs TRBV6-5 and TRBJ1-1, with 9 positions matching TRBD1. This CDR3 spans 19 amino acids. Trimming cost V 0 bases and J 4 bases; bases outside gene matches: 15. Germline-derived CDR1 and CDR2 are MNHEY and SVGAGI. The CDR3 here is CASSYSMANRGLGVTEAFF. The DNA of the CDR3 is TGTGCCAGCAGTTACTCAATGGCCAACAGGGGGCTCGGGGTCACTGAAGCTTTCTTT.

This clonotype was counted once. The chain combines TRBV6-1 with TRBJ2-1; D might be TRBD1 (6 bases). Germline CDR1 reads MNHNS; CDR2 reads SASEGT. V was cut by 7 bases and J by 9 bases, with 16 bases left in between. This CDR3 spans 13 amino acids. CDR3 in DNA: TGTGCCAGCATCGCCAGGGGAATGGGTGAGCAGTTCTTC. This sequence encodes CASIARGMGEQFF.

This clonotype was observed many times. V and J are TRBV20-1 and TRBJ2-7; 7 bases are shared with TRBD1. After removal of 1 base from V and 3 bases from J, the junction contained 12 bases not matched to a gene. The CDR3 extends over 16 amino acids. Germline CDR1 is DFQATT and CDR2 is SNEGSKA (reference sequence). CDR3 residues: CSARVDRVQGNYEQYF. The DNA for the CDR3 is TGCAGTGCTAGAGTTGACCGGGTACAGGGGAACTACGAGCAGTACTTC.

The rearrangement links TRBV25-1 to TRBJ2-2; D not certain. V lost 1 base and J 6 bases, leaving 9 bases between the germline ends. CDR3 length: 14 residues. CDR1 is MGHDK and CDR2 is SYGVNS in the germline V gene. CDR3 sequence reads: CASSEFGSAGELFF. The CDR3 nucleotides are TGTGCCAGCAGTGAATTCGGATCCGCCGGGGAGCTGTTTTTT.

This clonotype was counted between two and nine times. This sequence joins TRBV9 and TRBJ1-2, with D possibly being TRBD1 (6 bases). The germline V gene encodes CDR1 SGDLS and CDR2 YYNGEE. V was pared by 4 bases and J by 5 bases, with 12 bases between. The CDR3 contains 13 residues. The CDR3 region has the DNA TGTGCCAGCAGCTCCCTGGGGACATATGGCTACACCTTC. Protein product: CASSSLGTYGYTF. The entire variable domain, with the rest obtained from reference TRBV9 and TRBJ1-2, is as follows: DSGVTQTPKHLITATGQRVTLRCSPRSGDLSVYWYQQSLDQGLQFLIQYYNGEERAKGNILERFSAQQFPDLHSELNLSSLELGDSALYFCASSSLGTYGYTFGSGTRLTVV.

Details on this clonotype: At one of its ends the junction is not consistent with the germline gene, which may arise from a read error. V is TRBV20-1 and J is TRBJ2-2, with TRBD2 identical over 9 bases. Germline V gene lookup returns CDR1 DFQATT and CDR2 SNEGSKA (reference sequence). This CDR3 region has 15 residues. The CDR3 sequence: CSASPSGANTGELFF. The CDR3 nucleotides read TGCAGTGCTAGTCCTAGCGGGGCGAACACCGGGGAGCTGTTCTTT.

This chain uses TRBV6-1 with TRBJ1-2, with a weak D call TRBD1 (6 bases). CDR1 is MNHNS, CDR2 SASEGT, per germline. Between the trimmed V and J ends, which lost 8 bases and 4 bases, there was a span of 17 bases. The CDR3 has 14 amino acids. The CDR3 DNA reads TGTGCCAGCGGGAACAGGGAAAGAGTCTATGGCTACACCTTC. Amino acid sequence: CASGNRERVYGYTF.